The table lists the clone carrying this T cell receptor beta chain with a few counts. The antigen remains undetermined. The sample originates from a study of cytotoxic CD8 clonotypes in ibrutinib-treated CLL. Study-wide points: Measured clonality at baseline was greater than in age-matched healthy donors and tracked with circulating CD8+ T-cell counts. Timing of sampling differed between sustained-remission and progressing patients. Ibrutinib response saw clonality rise, and progression saw it return toward baseline.

A 1 in 200,000 to 1 in 1 million T cell depth was the sequencing target. Assay: immunoSEQ multiplex PCR; the TCRdb copy retains only in-frame clones and omits some. The repertoire has some 120,000 clones, approximately 58% of them found once; the top ten carry around a third. CDR1 and CDR2 (germline): SEHNR, FQNEAQ (reference sequence). The CDR3 loop spans 15 amino acids. V lost 5 bases and J lost 1; bases outside the gene matches: 5. The rearrangement uses TRBV7-9 and TRBJ2-1; 7 nucleotides agree with TRBD2. The TCR sequence derives from a human donor with chronic lymphocytic leukemia. The sequenced sample was PBMCs, obtained after 24 months of ibrutinib treatment. This chain's CDR3 is CASSPGGGSYNEQFF. The CDR3 DNA follows: TGTGCCAGCAGCCCCGGGGGAGGGTCCTACAATGAGCAGTTCTTC.